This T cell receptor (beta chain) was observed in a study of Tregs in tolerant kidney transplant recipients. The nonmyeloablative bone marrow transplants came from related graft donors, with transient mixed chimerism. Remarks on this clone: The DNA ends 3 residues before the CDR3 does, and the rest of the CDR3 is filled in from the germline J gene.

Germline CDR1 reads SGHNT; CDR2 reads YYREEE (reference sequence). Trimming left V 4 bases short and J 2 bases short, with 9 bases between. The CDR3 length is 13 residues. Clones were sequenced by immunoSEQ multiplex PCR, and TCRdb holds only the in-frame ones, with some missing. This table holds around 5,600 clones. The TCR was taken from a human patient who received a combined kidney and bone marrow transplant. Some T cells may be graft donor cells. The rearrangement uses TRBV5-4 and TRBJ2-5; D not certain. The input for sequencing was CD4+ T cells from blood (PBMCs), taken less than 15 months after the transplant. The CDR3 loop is CASSTGLQETQYF. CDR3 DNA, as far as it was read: TGTGCCAGCAGCACGGGTCTTCAAGAGACC. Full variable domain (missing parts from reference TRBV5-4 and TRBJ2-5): ETGVTQSPTHLIKTRGQQVTLRCSSQSGHNTVSWYQQALGQGPQFIFQYYREEENGRGNFPPRFSGLQFPNYSSELNVNALELDDSALYLCASSTGLQETQYFGPGTRLLVL.